This is a list of T cell receptor beta chains from one sample in a study of T cell repertoires in cytomegalovirus infection. TCRdb ran MiXCR on the reads and lists one entry per CDR3 protein. The sample lists about 530,000 distinct CDR3 sequences, around 27% occurring once. The source material was PBMCs. The receptors derive from a human donor in good health (CMV status not recorded). Some clones in this sample may be carry-over from other donors' samples. The CDR3 runs from the conserved cysteine through the conserved F or W. D genes are given only for firm matches. Clone size is not always given. Where it is, it says once, few, many or a class for expanded clones.

D gene	V gene	clone size	J gene	CDR3 DNA	CDR3 protein
TRBD2	TRBV4-3	NA	TRBJ2-1	TGCGCCAGCAGCCAAGATCGACTAGCGGGAGTTAGTGAGCAGTTCTTC	CASSQDRLAGVSEQFF
NA	TRBV7-8	many	TRBJ1-4	TGTGCCAGCAGCTTAGCAGCGACGGGGGAAAAACTGTTTTTT	CASSLAATGEKLFF
TRBD2	TRBV12-5	NA	TRBJ2-1	TGTGCTAGTGGTACTGGTAGCGGGAGCGAGGTTGAGCAGTTCTTC	CASGTGSGSEVEQFF
NA	TRBV4-1	NA	TRBJ2-5	TGCGCCAGCAGCCGGGACGCAGAGACCCAGTACTTC	CASSRDAETQYF
NA	TRBV28	NA	TRBJ2-7	TGTGCCAGCACCCTCCCCGCAAGGGGAGGGGGCTACGAGCAGTACTTC	CASTLPARGGGYEQYF
TRBD2	TRBV28	NA	TRBJ2-7	TGTGCCAGCAGCCCAACCGGGACTAGCAGGGGCGAGCAGTACTTC	CASSPTGTSRGEQYF
NA	TRBV7-9	NA	TRBJ2-7	TGTGCCAGCAGCCACCCGGGACGGCGAATGTACGAGCAGTACTTC	CASSHPGRRMYEQYF
NA	TRBV29-1	few	TRBJ2-2	TGCAGCGTTGTAGTCGGGGGCACCGGGGAGCTGTTTTTT	CSVVVGGTGELFF
NA	TRBV4-1	NA	TRBJ1-1	TGCGCCAGCAGCCACAGAGAGGGACGGATGAACACTGAAGCTTTCTTT	CASSHREGRMNTEAFF
TRBD1	TRBV3-1	few	TRBJ2-5	TGTGCCAGCAGCCAGATCCCCGGGACAGGCCAAGAGACCCAGTACTTC	CASSQIPGTGQETQYF
NA	TRBV7-9	NA	TRBJ2-7	TGTGCCAGCAGCCAAGTTTGGTCAGGGGCTACGCACGAGCAGTACTTC	CASSQVWSGATHEQYF
NA	TRBV9	few	TRBJ2-2	TGTGCCAGCAGCGTAGGCGGCAGCGCGAACACCGGGGAGCTGTTTTTT	CASSVGGSANTGELFF
NA	TRBV29-1	few	TRBJ2-3	TGCAGCGCTGTTGGGATTGACAGCACAGATACGCAGTATTTT	CSAVGIDSTDTQYF
TRBD2	TRBV7-2	many	TRBJ2-1	TGTGCCAGCAAGCTTCTGGGACTAGCGGGAAACAATGAGCAGTTCTTC	CASKLLGLAGNNEQFF
TRBD1	TRBV12-3/TRBV12-4	few	TRBJ2-6	TGTGCCAGCAGGGGACAGGGGGCAACTGGGGCCAACGTCCTGACTTTC	CASRGQGATGANVLTF
NA	TRBV20-1	many	TRBJ1-5	TGCAGTGCCGTCCCCACAACTTATAGCAATCAGCCCCAGCATTTT	CSAVPTTYSNQPQHF
NA	TRBV6-2/TRBV6-3	NA	TRBJ2-4	TGTGCCAGCAGTTACGCCGCGAGGGACATTCAGTACTTC	CASSYAARDIQYF
NA	TRBV12-3/TRBV12-4	few	TRBJ1-4	TGTGCCAGCAGGTCGGGGGCGGTTGAAAAACTGTTTTTT	CASRSGAVEKLFF
NA	TRBV5-4	NA	TRBJ2-2	TGTGCCAGCAGCGCCCGACAGCAACCCGGGGAGCTGTTTTTT	CASSARQQPGELFF
TRBD1	TRBV12-3/TRBV12-4	few	TRBJ2-7	TGTGCCAGCATAGGGACAGGCTACGAGCAGTACTTC	CASIGTGYEQYF
NA	TRBV7-2	NA	TRBJ1-5	TGTGCCAGCAGCCCGGAAAGCAATCAGCCCCAGCATTTT	CASSPESNQPQHF
NA	TRBV7-2	many	TRBJ1-3	TGTGCCAGCAGCTTAAGGCAGGGCCCCGGAAACACCATATATTTT	CASSLRQGPGNTIYF
NA	TRBV30	NA	TRBJ2-2	TGTGCCTGGAGTCCAGGTCAGGACACCGGGGAGCTGTTTTTT	CAWSPGQDTGELFF
NA	TRBV6-2/TRBV6-3	NA	TRBJ2-2	TGTGCCACCTGGCCCTCATCCGGGGAGCTGTTTTTT	CATWPSSGELFF
NA	TRBV29-1	NA	TRBJ2-3	TGCAGCGTTGAAGATTTGACCAACGCAGATACGCAGTATTTT	CSVEDLTNADTQYF
NA	TRBV7-6	NA	TRBJ2-1	TGTGCCAGCAGCTTAGCCCCCGGGGACTACAATGAGCAGTTCTTC	CASSLAPGDYNEQFF
TRBD2	TRBV20-1	NA	TRBJ2-7	TGCAGTGCTACCGGGACTACTACCTACGAGCAGTACTTC	CSATGTTTYEQYF